These 16 T cell receptor beta chains were sequenced from one sample in a study of shared clonotypes between healthy human individuals. This table comes from immunoSEQ multiplex PCR, and its TCRdb copy is limited to in-frame clones, with some not included. The sample has about 1,500,000 clones; around 95% are singletons. Sequences were obtained from naive CD4+ T cells sorted from blood. The subset here: CD45RA+ positively selected. These receptors were taken from a man younger than 40 in good health.

The rearrangement joins TRBV19 to TRBJ2-1; 8 nucleotides match TRBD2. The CDR3 contains 17 residues. After removal of 1 base from V and 1 base from J, the junction contained 6 bases not matched to a gene. Looked up from germline, CDR1 is LNHDA and CDR2 is SQIVND (reference sequence). The DNA of the CDR3 is TGTGCCAGTAGTATAGGAAGAGCGGGGGTATCCTACAATGAGCAGTTCTTC. Translation: CASSIGRAGVSYNEQFF.

This clone appeared once. The chain employs TRBV28 and TRBJ2-1, with D hard to call. Trimming removed 7 bases at V and 5 bases at J, with 6 bases between. Germline loops: CDR1 MDHEN, CDR2 SYDVKM. CDR3 length: 11 residues. The CDR3 reads CASTAHNEQFF. CDR3 in DNA: TGTGCCAGCACCGCTCACAATGAGCAGTTCTTC.

V gene TRBV11-2 combines with J gene TRBJ2-7; the D gene could be TRBD1 or TRBD2 (5 bases each). The V end lost 0 bases, the J end lost 5 bases, and 8 bases lay between the germline ends. The CDR3 length is 13 residues. The germline CDR1 and CDR2 sequences are SGHAT and FQNNGV. This CDR3 is CASSLDRGNEQYF. CDR3 DNA sequence: TGTGCCAGCAGCTTAGATCGGGGCAACGAGCAGTACTTC.

Only one count was recorded for this clone. The gene calls are TRBV19 and TRBJ2-3, with TRBD2 identical over 10 bases. Unmatched junction bases numbered 1, after V lost 1 base and J lost 0 bases. Germline V CDR1 and CDR2: LNHDA, SQIVND (reference sequence). The CDR3 covers 16 residues. CDR3 sequence: CASSIVTSGSTDTQYF. DNA for the CDR3: TGTGCCAGTAGTATAGTGACTAGCGGGAGCACAGATACGCAGTATTTT.

The gene calls are TRBV7-6 and TRBJ2-1; possibly TRBD1 for D (5 bases). Germline CDR1 and CDR2: SGHVS and FNYEAQ. Trimming left V 7 bases short and J 2 bases short, with 9 bases between. This CDR3 region has 13 residues. CDR3 nucleotides: TGTGCCAGCACCCAGGACACCTACAATGAGCAGTTCTTC. This gives the protein CASTQDTYNEQFF.

This chain's CDR3 is CASTRTGENQPQHF. The CDR3 region has the DNA TGTGCCAGCACCCGGACAGGGGAAAATCAGCCCCAGCATTTT. This sequence joins TRBV6-1 and TRBJ1-5, with TRBD1 matching over 9 bases. The CDR3 totals 14 residues. J was trimmed by 4 bases and V by 7 bases; bases with no gene match: 5. Per the germline V gene, CDR1 is MNHNS and CDR2 is SASEGT.

This clone was seen a single time. Other DNA sequences within the sample encode an identical CDR3. The V call is TRBV19, the J call TRBJ2-3; TRBD1 is a possible D gene (5 bases). The germline V and J ends were trimmed by 5 bases and 2 bases, with 8 bases remaining between them. Germline V CDR1 and CDR2: LNHDA, SQIVND (reference sequence). This CDR3 comprises 13 residues. CDR3 loop: CASSDRYTDTQYF. The CDR3 nucleotides read TGTGCCAGTAGTGACAGATACACAGATACGCAGTATTTT.

The genes are TRBV4-1 and TRBJ2-4; possibly TRBD1 or TRBD2 for D (6 bases each). Germline values: CDR1 MGHRA, CDR2 YSYEKL. This CDR3 has 13 residues. Trimming removed 0 bases at V and 9 bases at J, with 9 bases between. CDR3 in DNA: TGCGCCAGCAGCCAAGATGAGGGGGGCATTCAGTACTTC. Residues: CASSQDEGGIQYF.

Details on this clone: This sample also contains other DNA sequences that code for the same CDR3. V and J are TRBV6-1 and TRBJ2-7, with a weak D call TRBD1 (6 bases). The CDR3 length is 13 residues. Germline lookup yields CDR1 MNHNS and CDR2 SASEGT. V was cut by 5 bases and J by 0 bases, with 8 bases left in between. The CDR3 loop reads CASSRDNSYEQYF. CDR3 coding DNA: TGTGCCAGCAGTAGGGACAACTCCTACGAGCAGTACTTC.

The chain links TRBV5-1 to TRBJ1-1; D is possibly TRBD1 (5 bases). CDR1 and CDR2 (germline): SGHRS, YFSETQ. V dropped 0 bases and J dropped 4 bases, with 13 bases sitting between them. This CDR3 has 15 amino acids. The CDR3 loop is CASSLVQGRRTEAFF. The DNA for the CDR3 is TGCGCCAGCAGCTTGGTGCAGGGCCGACGCACTGAAGCTTTCTTT.

V gene TRBV7-2 combines with J gene TRBJ2-5; no definite D call. CDR3 length: 15 residues. Germline-derived CDR1 and CDR2 are SGHTA and FQGNSA. V dropped 5 bases and J dropped 1 base, with 14 bases sitting between them. The CDR3 sequence: CASSLLLRFQETQYF. The CDR3 coding sequence is TGTGCCAGCAGCCTTCTCCTCCGGTTCCAAGAGACCCAGTACTTC.

V is TRBV5-1 and J is TRBJ2-5; maybe TRBD2 (6 bases). Deletions cut 7 bases from V and 2 bases from J, with 9 bases between. Germline lookup yields CDR1 SGHRS and CDR2 YFSETQ. The CDR3 is 12 amino acids. The CDR3 bases are TGCGCCAGCGGGGCGGGGCAAGAGACCCAGTACTTC. Its translation is CASGAGQETQYF.

The chain has TRBV28 and TRBJ2-1; D might be TRBD2 (5 bases). This CDR3 spans 16 amino acids. The V gene lost 4 bases and the J gene lost 1 base, with 14 bases spanning the gap. Germline CDR1 and CDR2: MDHEN and SYDVKM. In DNA, the CDR3 is TGTGCCAGCAGTTCCGTGGCGGGTCTTTCCTACAATGAGCAGTTCTTC. Translating gives CASSSVAGLSYNEQFF.

The chain has TRBV27 and TRBJ1-4; tentative D call: TRBD1 (5 bases). CDR1 and CDR2 (germline): MNHEY, SMNVEV (reference sequence). The CDR3 contains 15 residues. Between the trimmed V and J ends, which lost 5 bases and 2 bases, there was a span of 12 bases. In DNA, the CDR3 is TGTGCCAGCAGTCTCCGGGGGGTCACTAATGAAAAACTGTTTTTT. Its protein is CASSLRGVTNEKLFF. The full variable domain, in which reference TRBV27 and TRBJ1-4 provide the parts outside the CDR3, is EAQVTQNPRYLITVTGKKLTVTCSQNMNHEYMSWYRQDPGLGLRQIYYSMNVEVTDKGDVPEGYKVSRKEKRNFPLILESPSPNQTSLYFCASSLRGVTNEKLFFGSGTQLSVL.

This chain links TRBV9 with TRBJ2-2; the D gene is possibly TRBD2 (5 bases). CDR1 is SGDLS, CDR2 YYNGEE, per germline. V was clipped by 4 bases and J by 4 bases, with 14 bases between them. The CDR3 loop spans 15 amino acids. The CDR3 loop reads CASSPEGSTTGELFF. DNA of the CDR3: TGTGCCAGCAGCCCCGAGGGCAGCACCACCGGGGAGCTGTTTTTT.

The V and J genes are TRBV2 and TRBJ2-4, with TRBD2 matching over 11 bases. CDR3 length: 16 amino acids. V lost 2 bases to trimming and J lost 11 bases; unmatched junction nucleotides: 11. The germline gives CDR1 SNHLY, CDR2 FYNNEI. For the CDR3, the DNA is TGTGCCAGCAGTGAACCTAGCGGGAGGCTTACCAGGGTTCAGTACTTC. Its protein product is CASSEPSGRLTRVQYF.